The 2 T cell receptor beta chains given below trace back to one sample, sequenced in a study of shared clonotypes between healthy human individuals. Produced via immunoSEQ multiplex PCR; TCRdb's table is partial and in-frame only. The sample consists of 180,000 or so clones, about 93% of them appearing once. The sequenced sample was naive CD4+ T cells sorted from blood. Subset meaning: CD45RA+ positively selected. The source is a woman aged 25 to 45 in good health.

This clone was detected once. The genes are TRBV19 and TRBJ2-1, with D possibly TRBD1 on 5 matching bases. This CDR3 has 16 residues. Trimming took off 1 base at V and 3 bases at J, with 13 bases between the two ends. Germline V gene sequence: CDR1 LNHDA, CDR2 SQIVND (reference sequence). The DNA of the CDR3 is TGTGCCAGTAGTATAGGGCAGGGAAGGTACTACAATGAGCAGTTCTTC. It codes for CASSIGQGRYYNEQFF.

This clone has a handful of counts. The chain links TRBV7-2 to TRBJ1-5; D ambiguous. The CDR3 spans 14 residues. The V gene lost 2 bases and the J gene lost 3 bases, with 8 bases spanning the gap. Germline V lookup: CDR1 SGHTA, CDR2 FQGNSA. The DNA for the CDR3 is TGTGCCAGCAGCTTACTAGGGTCCAATCAGCCCCAGCATTTT. It codes for CASSLLGSNQPQHF.